This TCR beta chain was sequenced for a study of shared clonotypes between healthy human individuals. Background on the study: CD8 memory received one plate per donor, CD8 naive two, CD4 memory three and CD4 naive three.

Study-wide findings and caveats: Generally, naive subsets came out with larger estimated richness than memory subsets. The study found lower generation probabilities in non-shared clonotypes than in those shared by all four donors.

Germline lookup yields CDR1 LGHNA and CDR2 YSLEER. Trimming cost V 0 bases and J 11 bases, with 16 bases left between them. The CDR3 is 14 residues long. Turning to this clone: Antigen: not known.

Data came from immunoSEQ multiplex PCR; TCRdb stores just in-frame clones and leaves some out. Of 1,500,000 or so clones listed, about 96% are singletons. The sequence derives from a man aged 25 to 45 in good health. The source material was naive CD4+ T cells sorted from blood. As to subset: CD45RA+ positively selected. The rearrangement links TRBV4-3 to TRBJ1-1; D uncertain. The CDR3 sequence: CASSQEVGRAGAFF. The CDR3 DNA reads TGCGCCAGCAGCCAAGAAGTAGGACGTGCCGGGGCTTTCTTT.